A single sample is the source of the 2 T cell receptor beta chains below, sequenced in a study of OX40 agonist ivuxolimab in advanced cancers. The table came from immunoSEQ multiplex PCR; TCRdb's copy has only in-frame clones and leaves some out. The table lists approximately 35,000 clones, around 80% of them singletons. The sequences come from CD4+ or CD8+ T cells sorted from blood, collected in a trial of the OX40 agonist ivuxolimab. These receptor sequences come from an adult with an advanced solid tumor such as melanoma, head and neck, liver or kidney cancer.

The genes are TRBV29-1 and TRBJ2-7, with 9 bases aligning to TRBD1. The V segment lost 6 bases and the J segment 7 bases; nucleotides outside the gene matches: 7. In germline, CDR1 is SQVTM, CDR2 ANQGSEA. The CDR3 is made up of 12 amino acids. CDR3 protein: CSVVGTGWEQYF. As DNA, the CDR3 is TGCAGCGTGGTCGGGACAGGGTGGGAGCAGTACTTC.

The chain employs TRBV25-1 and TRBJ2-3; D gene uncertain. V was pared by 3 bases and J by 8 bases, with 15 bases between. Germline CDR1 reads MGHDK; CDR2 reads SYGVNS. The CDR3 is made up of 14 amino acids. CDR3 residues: CASSDLSPPATQYF. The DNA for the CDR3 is TGTGCCAGCAGTGACTTGTCGCCCCCCGCTACGCAGTATTTT.